This entry lists 18 T cell receptor beta chains sequenced from one sample in a study of T cells in Graves' hyperthyroidism and ophthalmopathy. Using RNA transcripts as the source, TCR beta CDR3 regions were amplified. In the first-round RT-PCR of the TCR CDR3, the HTBI primer set was used. TCRdb fed the multiplex PCR reads into MiXCR, producing one record per CDR3 protein. The sample has hundreds of thousands of distinct CDR3 sequences, 13% seen once; the top ten hold 9.2%. The source material was blood. All receptors come from a woman aged 18-29 years with Graves' hyperthyroidism.

This clonotype was recorded at least ten times. This chain links TRBV6-1 with TRBJ1-1, with D maybe TRBD1 (5 bases). Germline V gene data show CDR1 as MNHNS and CDR2 as SASEGT. This CDR3 has 15 residues. Trimming took 5 bases from V and 0 from J, leaving 13 bases between them. The chain's CDR3 is CASSSHGAVNTEAFF. CDR3 nucleotides: TGTGCCAGCAGTTCTCACGGGGCCGTGAACACTGAAGCTTTCTTT.

This clonotype was recorded many times. This rearrangement joins TRBV3-1 to TRBJ2-7; 10 nucleotides align to TRBD1. This CDR3 is built from 13 residues. The V gene end was trimmed by 7 bases and the J gene end by 4 bases; junction bases not matched to a gene: 4. Germline V gene sequence: CDR1 LGHDT, CDR2 YNNKEL (reference sequence). The CDR3 DNA sequence: TGTGCCAGCATGGGACAGGGGCTTTACGAGCAGTACTTC. It encodes CASMGQGLYEQYF.

This clonotype was detected many times. The rearrangement links TRBV27 to TRBJ1-6; 7 bases map to TRBD1. J lost 10 bases, V lost 6 bases, and 12 bases had no gene match. This CDR3 spans 15 amino acids. The V gene's germline CDR1 is MNHEY and CDR2 SMNVEV (reference sequence). CDR3 sequence: CASSYTGALGSPLHF. DNA of the CDR3: TGTGCCAGCAGCTACACAGGGGCCCTTGGATCACCCCTCCACTTT.

This clonotype was observed a handful of times. The V and J genes are TRBV19 and TRBJ2-1; 7 bases line up with TRBD1. Germline V gene lookup returns CDR1 LNHDA and CDR2 SQIVND (reference sequence). V shed 7 bases, J shed 2 bases, and the junction held 11 bases outside the gene matches. CDR3 length: 16 residues. The CDR3 protein is CASKTSKGAAYNEQFF. The CDR3 DNA sequence: TGTGCCAGTAAAACCTCCAAGGGGGCTGCCTACAATGAGCAGTTCTTC.

The V call is TRBV5-6, the J call TRBJ1-4, with D possibly matching TRBD1 (5 bases). The V and J ends lost 4 bases and 7 bases respectively, with 11 bases between them. Looked up from germline, CDR1 is SGHDT and CDR2 is YYEEEE. The CDR3 covers 13 residues. CDR3 protein: CASSHGRGEKLFF. CDR3 DNA: TGTGCCAGCAGCCACGGGAGGGGTGAAAAACTGTTTTTT.

Details on this clonotype: A clone one base away is much larger, so this may be a read error. This rearrangement joins TRBV20-1 to TRBJ2-7; D may correspond to TRBD1 or TRBD2 (5 bases each). Germline CDR1 is DFQATT and CDR2 is SNEGSKA (reference sequence). The CDR3 has 15 residues. CDR3 nucleotide sequence: TGCAGTGGTAGAGTTTCCGGGACCGCCAACTACGAGCAGTACTTC. This translates into CSGRVSGTANYEQYF.

In its sample, this clonotype was seen many times. V usage is TRBV7-3 and J usage is TRBJ2-7; possibly TRBD1 for D (5 bases). The length of the CDR3 is 16 residues. Germline lookup yields CDR1 SGHTA and CDR2 FQGTGA. Between the trimmed V and J ends, which lost 5 bases and 0 bases, there was a span of 17 bases. CDR3: CASSPIPTENSYEQYF. The CDR3 DNA reads TGTGCCAGCAGCCCCATCCCGACAGAGAACTCCTACGAGCAGTACTTC.

J is TRBJ2-1 and V is TRBV18; TRBD1 agrees at 8 bases. V dropped 5 bases and J dropped 6; count of bases not matched to a gene: 12. The length of the CDR3 is 16 residues. Germline loops: CDR1 KGHSH, CDR2 LQKENI. The CDR3 sequence: CASSKQGATHGNEQFF. CDR3 DNA: TGTGCCAGCTCAAAGCAGGGGGCGACCCATGGCAATGAGCAGTTCTTC.

There are many counts of this clonotype. V is TRBV12-3 or TRBV12-4 and J is TRBJ2-5, with D uncertain. V lost 3 bases, J lost 2 bases, and 7 bases lay in between. The CDR3 runs to 13 residues. The CDR3 bases are TGTGCCAGCAGTTTTCAGCCACAAGAGACCCAGTACTTC. Protein product: CASSFQPQETQYF.

CDR3 sequence (DNA): TGTGCCAGCAGCCAGCCGGAGGGCCAGACCCAGTACTTC. It codes for CASSQPEGQTQYF. The genes are TRBV5-5 and TRBJ2-5, with D possibly matching TRBD2 (6 bases). The V end lost 4 bases, the J end lost 6 bases, and 13 bases lay between the germline ends. CDR1 SGHKS and CDR2 YYEKEE come from the germline V gene (reference sequence). The CDR3 contains 13 residues.

This clonotype has at least ten counts. This sequence joins TRBV7-2 and TRBJ1-4, with D perhaps matching TRBD1 (5 bases). Germline CDR1 is SGHTA and CDR2 is FQGNSA. The CDR3 has 16 residues. V was clipped by 6 bases and J by 3 bases, with 17 bases between them. CDR3 sequence (DNA): TGTGCCAGCAGTTCCGTTGGGACGAGGGCTAATGAAAAACTGTTTTTT. Translating it yields CASSSVGTRANEKLFF.

This clonotype showed up many times. This chain joins TRBV20-1 and TRBJ1-4; D gene ambiguous. This CDR3 has 12 amino acids. The V gene's germline CDR1 is DFQATT and CDR2 SNEGSKA (reference sequence). V was pared by 6 bases and J by 5 bases, with 10 bases between. The CDR3 DNA sequence: TGCAGTGCAAGTCCTCCGAATGAAAAACTGTTTTTT. It translates to CSASPPNEKLFF.

This clonotype was counted at least ten times. V is TRBV7-2 and J is TRBJ2-5; maybe TRBD2 (5 bases). Trimming removed 5 bases at V and 1 base at J, with 8 bases between. The germline CDR1 and CDR2 sequences are SGHTA and FQGNSA. This CDR3 is built from 13 residues. The CDR3 sequence is CASSASGQETQYF. CDR3 sequence (DNA): TGTGCCAGCAGCGCCAGCGGCCAAGAGACCCAGTACTTC.

This clonotype was counted a few times. V usage is TRBV4-3 and J usage is TRBJ2-5, with D perhaps TRBD1 (6 bases). Germline CDR1 is LGHNA and CDR2 is YSLEER. The CDR3 extends over 18 amino acids. The V gene lost 4 bases and the J gene lost 0 bases, with 21 bases spanning the gap. In nucleotides, the CDR3 is TGCGCCAGCAGCCTACATCCCCCCGGGACACTCCACCAAGAGACCCAGTACTTC. This codes for CASSLHPPGTLHQETQYF.

This clonotype has more than one count but fewer than ten. The chain combines TRBV7-2 with TRBJ1-1; possible D gene TRBD1, 5 bases. Deletions cut 2 bases from V and 0 bases from J, with 19 bases between. This CDR3 region has 18 residues. The germline V gene encodes CDR1 SGHTA and CDR2 FQGNSA. In DNA, the CDR3 is TGTGCCAGCAGCTTACGGTTAAAGGGGAGACTCTTGAACACTGAAGCTTTCTTT. Translated: CASSLRLKGRLLNTEAFF.

CDR3 region: CASSSLGDTGELFF. CDR3 nucleotides: TGTGCCAGTAGTTCCCTAGGGGACACCGGGGAGCTGTTTTTT. This chain joins TRBV19 and TRBJ2-2, with D possibly TRBD1 on 5 matching bases. The CDR3 is 14 residues long. Deletions cut 5 bases from V and 3 bases from J, with 10 bases between. Germline-derived CDR1 and CDR2 are LNHDA and SQIVND (reference sequence).

At least ten counts were recorded for this clonotype. This chain links TRBV20-1 with TRBJ2-7; 7 bases line up with TRBD2. CDR1 is DFQATT, CDR2 SNEGSKA, per germline (reference sequence). V lost 2 bases to trimming and J lost 0 bases; unmatched junction nucleotides: 7. The CDR3 spans 15 residues. The chain's CDR3 is CSARMGGSSSYEQYF. The CDR3 region has the DNA TGCAGTGCTAGAATGGGGGGGTCGTCCTCCTACGAGCAGTACTTC.

This clonotype was picked up many times. This chain joins TRBV2 and TRBJ2-3; TRBD1 matches at 9 bases. This CDR3 has 14 amino acids. Germline V CDR1 and CDR2: SNHLY, FYNNEI. Germline trimming cut 8 bases from V and 1 base from J; bases unmatched to any gene: 4. Here the CDR3 reads CASLRDRGTDTQYF. The DNA for the CDR3 is TGTGCCAGCCTCCGGGACAGGGGCACAGATACGCAGTATTTT.